The 32 T cell receptor beta chains in this list originate from one sample, sequenced in a study of yellow fever vaccine responses in identical twins. Using its own MiXCR run on the RT-PCR reads, TCRdb lists one record per CDR3 protein. The sample has tens of thousands of distinct CDR3 sequences; around 77% are singletons. This sample comprised T cells from blood (PBMCs), unsorted or a sorted subset (not recorded which), obtained before or after yellow fever vaccination (not recorded which). The receptors were sampled from a woman aged 18-29 years who received the yellow fever vaccine.

J is TRBJ1-6 and V is TRBV12-3 or TRBV12-4, with TRBD1 identical over 9 bases. The CDR3 extends over 15 amino acids. V lost 5 bases to trimming and J lost 10 bases; unmatched junction nucleotides: 9. CDR3 sequence: CASSTGTGSKSPLHF. The CDR3 DNA reads TGTGCCAGCAGTACGGGGACAGGGAGTAAATCACCCCTCCACTTT.

The V and J genes are TRBV12-3 or TRBV12-4 and TRBJ2-2; the D is unclear. Trimming took off 7 bases at V and 2 bases at J, with 14 bases between the two ends. The CDR3 totals 15 residues. Written as DNA, the CDR3 is TGTGCCAGCAAATCCTGGACCGTAAACACCGGGGAGCTGTTTTTT. This codes for CASKSWTVNTGELFF.

The chain employs TRBV2 and TRBJ1-5; no reliable D call. Trimming cost V 4 bases and J 4 bases, with 11 bases left between them. This CDR3 comprises 14 residues. Germline CDR1 SNHLY, CDR2 FYNNEI. CDR3 amino acids: CASSALGDNQPQHF. The DNA of the CDR3 is TGTGCCAGCAGTGCTCTAGGAGATAATCAGCCCCAGCATTTT.

In this sample, this clonotype turned up once. This sequence joins TRBV2 and TRBJ2-1, with 7 bases fitting TRBD2. Germline assignment: CDR1 SNHLY and CDR2 FYNNEI. V trimming: 4 bases; J trimming: 3 bases; junction bases outside the gene matches: 6. The CDR3 has 15 amino acids. The CDR3 DNA sequence: TGTGCCAGCAGTGTTAGACTAGCCCTCTACAATGAGCAGTTCTTC. Its translation: CASSVRLALYNEQFF.

The CDR3 coding sequence is TGTGCCAGCACCCCAGGCTACAACTATGGCTACACCTTC. Its protein is CASTPGYNYGYTF. V and J are TRBV6-1 and TRBJ1-2, with D hard to call. CDR3 length equals 13 residues. With 7 bases removed from V and 2 bases from J, the gap between germline ends came to 11 bases. Germline lookup yields CDR1 MNHNS and CDR2 SASEGT.

In this sample, this clonotype turned up a few times. The rearrangement links TRBV18 to TRBJ2-7; D perhaps matches TRBD1 (5 bases). The ends were cut back, 0 bases at V and 1 base at J, with 10 bases in the middle. The CDR3 is made up of 15 amino acids. Germline CDR1 KGHSH, CDR2 LQKENI. CDR3 bases: TGTGCCAGCTCACCACCGGGGCAGGTTTCCTACGAGCAGTACTTC. Its translation: CASSPPGQVSYEQYF.

This clonotype was counted a single time. The rearrangement joins TRBV7-6 to TRBJ1-1, with D possibly being TRBD1 (5 bases). The germline gives CDR1 SGHVS, CDR2 FNYEAQ. V dropped 6 bases and J dropped 10 bases, with 15 bases sitting between them. The CDR3 is made up of 12 amino acids. The CDR3 protein is CASSPVGTGAFF. CDR3 nucleotides: TGTGCCAGCAGTCCCGTAGGGACGGGAGCTTTCTTT.

The chain combines TRBV7-9 with TRBJ2-2; possibly TRBD2 for D (6 bases). In germline, CDR1 is SEHNR, CDR2 FQNEAQ (reference sequence). The CDR3 is 16 residues long. V was cut by 5 bases and J by 3 bases, with 16 bases left in between. The DNA of the CDR3 is TGTGCCAGCAGCCCTAGCGTCCGCGCGGACACCGGGGAGCTGTTTTTT. It yields the protein CASSPSVRADTGELFF.

This chain uses TRBV24-1 with TRBJ2-2, with D unresolved. The germline V gene encodes CDR1 KGHDR and CDR2 SFDVKD. V lost 0 bases and J 3 bases, leaving 7 bases between the germline ends. This CDR3 spans 15 amino acids. CDR3 DNA: TGTGCCACCAGTGATTTGGGGATGGACACCGGGGAGCTGTTTTTT. The encoded protein is CATSDLGMDTGELFF.

This clonotype turned up a few times. The chain employs TRBV5-1 and TRBJ2-5; the D is unclear. The V and J ends lost 2 bases and 5 bases respectively, with 7 bases between them. The CDR3 has 12 amino acids. Per germline, CDR1 SGHRS and CDR2 YFSETQ. CDR3 nucleotides: TGCGCCAGCAGCTTCCCTCCGGAGACCCAGTACTTC. Amino acid sequence: CASSFPPETQYF.

The chain recombines TRBV20-1 with TRBJ1-3, with D possibly matching TRBD1 (5 bases). Germline V gene data show CDR1 as DFQATT and CDR2 as SNEGSKA (reference sequence). V lost 1 base and J 1 base, leaving 8 bases between the germline ends. This CDR3 has 14 residues. The CDR3, as DNA: TGCAGTGCTAGAGCTTCAGGGTCTGGAAACACCATATATTTT. Its protein is CSARASGSGNTIYF.

In this sample, this clonotype turned up a few times. This chain uses TRBV27 with TRBJ2-7; D is possibly TRBD1 (6 bases). The V gene's germline CDR1 is MNHEY and CDR2 SMNVEV (reference sequence). The CDR3 spans 15 residues. V lost 6 bases and J 2 bases, leaving 17 bases between the germline ends. This CDR3 is CASSPLTTGTYEQYF. CDR3 nucleotides: TGTGCCAGCAGCCCTCTAACCACAGGGACCTACGAGCAGTACTTC.

This clonotype has just a few counts. V usage is TRBV3-1 and J usage is TRBJ1-1; D gene unclear. The V end was cut by 4 bases, the J end by 2 bases, with 20 bases between. This CDR3 contains 17 residues. Germline V gives CDR1 LGHDT, CDR2 YNNKEL (reference sequence). The CDR3 nucleotides are TGTGCCAGCAGCCCACGGATCTCCCCGAACAGAAACACTGAAGCTTTCTTT. Amino acids: CASSPRISPNRNTEAFF.

The rearrangement links TRBV29-1 to TRBJ2-1; D perhaps matches TRBD2 (5 bases). CDR1 and CDR2 (germline): SQVTM, ANQGSEA. This CDR3 comprises 13 residues. Trimming stripped 4 bases from V and 0 bases from J, with 7 bases between. In DNA form, the CDR3 reads TGCAGCGTTGCCCGGGACTCCTACAATGAGCAGTTCTTC. It is translated as CSVARDSYNEQFF.

The chain is built from TRBV21-1 and TRBJ2-7; TRBD1, the table's D call, was not compared with the DNA. TRBV21-1 is termed a pseudogene. The CDR3 runs to 15 residues. DNA for the CDR3: TGTGCCAGCAGCTCCCGGGGTGGGAGCTCCTACGAGCAGTACTTC. Translating gives CASSSRGGSSYEQYF.

V and J are TRBV11-3 and TRBJ2-5; 9 nucleotides agree with TRBD1. V was clipped by 3 bases and J by 0 bases; unmatched bases: 5. This CDR3 spans 16 amino acids. CDR1 and CDR2 from the germline V gene are SGHNT and YENEEA. CDR3 amino acids: CASSFGQGKYQETQYF. As DNA, the CDR3 is TGTGCCAGCAGCTTCGGACAGGGGAAGTACCAAGAGACCCAGTACTTC.

The chain combines TRBV29-1 with TRBJ1-2, with D possibly being TRBD1 (5 bases). Trimming cost V 3 bases and J 7 bases, with 12 bases left between them. The CDR3 totals 12 residues. CDR1 and CDR2 from the germline V gene are SQVTM and ANQGSEA. The CDR3 is CSVESPRAGYTF. Written as DNA, the CDR3 is TGCAGCGTTGAGTCCCCCAGGGCTGGCTACACCTTC.

The CDR3 coding sequence is TGTGCCAGCATCAGTGGGGGACAGGAAGCTTTCTTT. It codes for CASISGGQEAFF. The V and J genes are TRBV12-3 or TRBV12-4 and TRBJ1-1; TRBD1 matches at 7 bases. Germline trimming cut 7 bases from V and 8 bases from J; bases unmatched to any gene: 7. The CDR3 is made up of 12 amino acids.

The CDR3 protein is CASSLGDITEQFF. CDR3 sequence (DNA): TGTGCCAGCAGTTTAGGGGACATTACTGAGCAGTTCTTC. The gene calls are TRBV12-3 or TRBV12-4 and TRBJ2-1, with a tentative D call TRBD1 (6 bases). There are 13 residues in the CDR3. Trimming stripped 1 base from V and 9 bases from J, with 10 bases between.

V usage is TRBV5-1 and J usage is TRBJ2-2, with D perhaps given as TRBD1 or TRBD2 (6 bases each). This CDR3 has 15 residues. Germline V gene sequence: CDR1 SGHRS, CDR2 YFSETQ. V was pared by 0 bases and J by 4 bases, with 10 bases between. The CDR3 DNA sequence: TGCGCCAGCAGCTTGGAGGGGGGTCGCACCGGGGAGCTGTTTTTT. It specifies CASSLEGGRTGELFF.

J is TRBJ2-7 and V is TRBV5-1, with 8 bases matching TRBD1. There are 14 residues in the CDR3. Germline CDR1 is SGHRS and CDR2 is YFSETQ. V was pared by 3 bases and J by 3 bases, with 5 bases of the junction left unmatched. CDR3 in amino acids: CASSYETGDYEQYF. CDR3 coding DNA: TGCGCCAGCAGCTACGAGACAGGGGACTACGAGCAGTACTTC. Combining the CDR3 with reference TRBV5-1 and TRBJ2-7 gives the whole variable domain KAGVTQTPRYLIKTRGQQVTLSCSPISGHRSVSWYQQTPGQGLQFLFEYFSETQRNKGNFPGRFSGRQFSNSRSEMNVSTLELGDSALYLCASSYETGDYEQYFGPGTRLTVT.

The V and J genes are TRBV2 and TRBJ2-1; TRBD2 matches 14 bases. V dropped 8 bases and J dropped 1; count of bases not matched to a gene: 4. CDR1 and CDR2 from the germline V gene are SNHLY and FYNNEI. This CDR3 comprises 16 residues. The CDR3 DNA follows: TGTGCCAGCTTGGGGACTAGCGGGAGATCCTACAATGAGCAGTTCTTC. It is translated as CASLGTSGRSYNEQFF.

The rearrangement joins TRBV11-3 to TRBJ2-3, with no clear D. V lost 3 bases, J lost 4 bases, and 11 bases lay in between. The CDR3 consists of 14 residues. Germline CDR1 is SGHNT and CDR2 is YENEEA. The chain's CDR3 is CASSFSMRPDTQYF. CDR3 in DNA: TGTGCCAGCAGCTTTAGCATGAGACCAGATACGCAGTATTTT.

This chain links TRBV10-3 with TRBJ1-5, with D possibly matching TRBD1 (6 bases). CDR3 length equals 12 residues. The ends were cut back, 8 bases at V and 6 bases at J, with 11 bases in the middle. Germline V gives CDR1 ENHRY, CDR2 SYGVKD. CDR3: CAIGLGGQPQHF. DNA of the CDR3: TGTGCCATCGGTCTAGGGGGTCAGCCCCAGCATTTT.

This chain joins TRBV10-1 and TRBJ1-3; D gene ambiguous. Germline-derived CDR1 and CDR2 are WNHNN and SYGVQD (reference sequence). V was shortened by 3 bases and J by 0 bases, with 9 bases between the two germline ends. CDR3 length: 15 amino acids. CDR3 protein: CASSDNRTSGNTIYF. The CDR3 nucleotides are TGCGCCAGCAGTGATAACAGAACCTCTGGAAACACCATATATTTT.

This sequence joins TRBV11-2 and TRBJ2-5; D might be TRBD2 (5 bases). Germline V gene data show CDR1 as SGHAT and CDR2 as FQNNGV. Between the trimmed V and J ends, which lost 3 bases and 2 bases, there was a span of 16 bases. This CDR3 is 16 amino acids long. CDR3 protein: CASSLFLAWVQETQYF. CDR3 nucleotide sequence: TGTGCCAGCAGCTTGTTTTTAGCGTGGGTACAAGAGACCCAGTACTTC.

V usage is TRBV29-1 and J usage is TRBJ2-3, with D unresolved. Per germline, CDR1 SQVTM and CDR2 ANQGSEA. V gave up 7 bases and J gave up 2 bases, with 13 bases separating them. This CDR3 has 13 amino acids. The CDR3 sequence is CSASPAYTDTQYF. Written as DNA, the CDR3 is TGCAGCGCCTCGCCAGCCTACACAGATACGCAGTATTTT.

The chain is built from TRBV11-1 and TRBJ2-7, with 11 nucleotides matching TRBD2. The CDR3 covers 16 residues. The V gene's germline CDR1 is SGHAT and CDR2 FQDESV (reference sequence). The junction had 9 bases not matched to a gene; V was cut back by 6 bases and J by 2 bases. Here the CDR3 reads CASRIAGGGLAYEQYF. The CDR3 DNA reads TGTGCCAGCAGAATAGCGGGAGGGGGGCTTGCCTACGAGCAGTACTTC.

This clonotype occurred a few times. DNA of the CDR3: TGTGCCAGCAGCTCCGGCGGTGATCGGGAGCAGTTCTTC. It translates to CASSSGGDREQFF. This chain links TRBV7-9 with TRBJ2-1; D remains unclear. Deletions cut 4 bases from V and 10 bases from J, with 14 bases between. CDR3 size: 13 residues. Per germline, CDR1 SEHNR and CDR2 FQNEAQ (reference sequence).

The rearrangement joins TRBV5-1 to TRBJ2-3, with TRBD2 matching over 7 bases. The V gene end was trimmed by 2 bases and the J gene end by 3 bases; junction bases not matched to a gene: 3. The CDR3 sequence is 14 residues long. In germline, CDR1 is SGHRS, CDR2 YFSETQ. DNA of the CDR3: TGCGCCAGCAGCTTCGGGGGAGGGACAGATACGCAGTATTTT. The encoded protein is CASSFGGGTDTQYF.

The J gene is TRBJ1-6, the V gene TRBV4-1; 7 positions agree with TRBD1. Trimming took 3 bases from V and 7 from J; bases not matched to a gene: 6. The CDR3 spans 15 residues. Germline V gives CDR1 MGHRA, CDR2 YSYEKL. The chain's CDR3 is CASSQLAGGNSPLHF. CDR3 sequence (DNA): TGCGCCAGCAGCCAGCTGGCAGGGGGGAATTCACCCCTCCACTTT.

The rearrangement uses TRBV29-1 and TRBJ2-1, with D unclear. Trimming pared 3 bases from V and 6 bases from J, leaving 9 bases between. Germline V lookup: CDR1 SQVTM, CDR2 ANQGSEA. The CDR3 contains 12 residues. The CDR3 nucleotides are TGCAGCGTTGACCTCGCGTCCAATGAGCAGTTCTTC. Protein product: CSVDLASNEQFF.